A selection of T cell receptor beta chains follows, all from one sample in a study of blood T cell repertoires in COVID-19. TCRdb's copy holds only in-frame clones and misses some; the assay was immunoSEQ multiplex PCR. The sample holds 63,000 or so clones; approximately 80% are singletons and the top ten take 15% to 20%. The sample consisted of peripheral blood. These receptors were obtained from a man at least 80 years old with active COVID-19. Each CDR3 is given with its conserved first and last residue. A D gene is named only where the DNA matches it firmly. Where a row states a size, it is once, few, many or the class of an expanded clone; other rows omit it.

j_call | v_call | clone_size | d_call | cdr3_aa | cdr3_nt
TRBJ2-1 | TRBV4-3 | few | TRBD2 | CASSQDWSAGGPGEQFF | TGCGCCAGCAGCCAAGATTGGTCAGCGGGAGGGCCCGGTGAGCAGTTCTTC
TRBJ1-1 | TRBV5-1 | . | . | CASSQQMNTEAFF | TGCGCCAGCAGCCAACAAATGAACACTGAAGCTTTCTTT
TRBJ1-5 | TRBV27 | . | . | CASKQGSHREQPQHF | TGTGCCAGCAAACAGGGATCCCATAGAGAGCAGCCCCAGCATTTT
TRBJ2-7 | TRBV10-3 | . | TRBD1 | CAIRAQGQAYEQYF | TGTGCCATCAGGGCCCAAGGACAGGCCTACGAGCAGTACTTC
TRBJ2-1 | TRBV7-2 | . | . | CASSLYQGSLVPEQFF | TGTGCCAGCAGCTTGTACCAGGGAAGCTTAGTCCCTGAGCAGTTCTTC
TRBJ1-5 | TRBV19 | . | TRBD1 | CASRRTGGAWNQPQHF | TGTGCCAGTAGACGGACAGGGGGCGCTTGGAATCAGCCCCAGCATTTT
TRBJ2-1 | TRBV28 | . | TRBD2 | CASSLVGLAGGNEQFF | TGTGCCAGCAGTTTAGTGGGGCTAGCGGGAGGCAATGAGCAGTTCTTC
TRBJ2-1 | TRBV5-4 | . | . | CASSRSGPGNEQFF | TGTGCCAGCAGCAGAAGCGGGCCAGGGAATGAGCAGTTCTTC
TRBJ1-2 | TRBV28 | . | . | CASSSGYDNYGYTF | TGTGCCAGCAGTTCAGGGTATGATAACTATGGCTACACCTTC
TRBJ1-5 | TRBV5-8 | . | TRBD1 | CASSLGGQGLLAQHF | TGTGCCAGCAGCTTGGGTGGACAGGGTCTATTGGCCCAGCATTTT
TRBJ2-3 | TRBV4-1 | . | . | CASSQQGLRITHTDTQYF | TGCGCCAGCAGCCAACAGGGACTGCGGATTACCCACACAGATACGCAGTATTTT
TRBJ1-2 | TRBV6-6 | . | TRBD1 | CASSNDRGYGYTF | TGTGCCAGCAGCAATGACAGGGGATATGGCTACACCTTC
TRBJ2-1 | TRBV9 | . | TRBD2 | CASSPRGSGGANEQFF | TGTGCCAGCAGCCCCAGGGGTAGCGGGGGGGCAAATGAGCAGTTCTTC
TRBJ2-2 | TRBV19 | . | TRBD1 | CASTHPMGQGQNGELFF | TGTGCCAGTACACATCCCATGGGACAGGGGCAAAACGGGGAGCTGTTTTTT
TRBJ1-6 | TRBV6-5 | . | . | CASTETQDSPLHF | TGTGCCAGCACCGAGACACAAGATTCACCCCTCCACTTT
TRBJ2-2 | TRBV9 | . | TRBD1 | CASSTTGGSGELFF | TGTGCCAGCAGCACGACAGGGGGCTCCGGGGAGCTGTTTTTT
TRBJ2-7 | TRBV29-1 | . | TRBD2 | CSVDLTSGSEQYF | TGCAGCGTTGATTTGACTAGCGGGAGCGAGCAGTACTTC
TRBJ1-1 | TRBV7-2 | . | TRBD1 | CASSYRGPANTEAFF | TGTGCCAGCAGTTACAGGGGACCTGCGAACACTGAAGCTTTCTTT
TRBJ2-1 | TRBV27 | few | TRBD1 | CASRLRGTGGESSYNEQFF | TGTGCCAGCAGACTACGGGGGACAGGGGGCGAGAGCTCCTACAATGAGCAGTTCTTC
TRBJ2-5 | TRBV5-5 | . | TRBD2 | CASSKTSGRDETQYF | TGTGCCAGCAGCAAGACTAGCGGGAGGGATGAGACCCAGTACTTC
TRBJ2-7 | TRBV21-1 | . | . | CASSKGLTGVQYF | TGTGCCAGCAGCAAAGGACTCACAGGAGTACAGTACTTC
TRBJ2-3 | TRBV5-1 | . | . | CASSYREDTDTQYF | TGCGCCAGCAGCTACCGGGAAGACACAGATACGCAGTATTTT
TRBJ2-3 | TRBV4-2 | . | TRBD1 | CASSQVDRGSSTQYF | TGTGCCAGCAGCCAAGTTGACAGGGGTAGTAGTACGCAGTATTTT
TRBJ1-6 | TRBV27 | . | TRBD1 | CASSFQGAGHSPLHF | TGTGCCAGCAGTTTTCAGGGGGCCGGTCATTCACCCCTCCACTTT
TRBJ1-1 | TRBV18 | . | TRBD1 | CASSLTGQGAFF | TGTGCCAGCTCATTGACAGGGCAAGGAGCTTTCTTT